Below, 4 T cell receptor beta chains from the same sample are listed, as sequenced in a study of blood T cell repertoires in COVID-19. Profiled with immunoSEQ multiplex PCR; TCRdb holds only in-frame clones, not every one. The sample records around 180,000 clones, approximately 80% being singletons. Specimen: peripheral blood. Receptor source: a human donor in a cohort sampled during active COVID-19.

This rearrangement joins TRBV27 to TRBJ1-2, with 7 bases aligning to TRBD1. Germline V lookup: CDR1 MNHEY, CDR2 SMNVEV (reference sequence). This CDR3 comprises 13 residues. V gave up 6 bases and J gave up 4 bases; unmatched junction bases: 5. The CDR3 region is CASRRQGSYGYTF. The CDR3 nucleotides are TGTGCCAGCAGGAGACAGGGAAGCTATGGCTACACCTTC.

This rearrangement joins TRBV5-1 to TRBJ1-1; 10 positions agree with TRBD1. The length of the CDR3 is 14 residues. Germline-derived CDR1 and CDR2 are SGHRS and YFSETQ. J was trimmed by 5 bases and V by 4 bases; bases with no gene match: 5. CDR3 DNA sequence: TGCGCCAGCAGCCGAGGACAGGGGGGTACTGAAGCTTTCTTT. Translated, it gives CASSRGQGGTEAFF.

The chain has TRBV29-1 and TRBJ2-5, with 15 positions matching TRBD2. J was trimmed by 5 bases and V by 4 bases; bases with no gene match: 17. Germline V gene sequence: CDR1 SQVTM, CDR2 ANQGSEA. The CDR3 runs to 19 residues. Here the CDR3 reads CSVGGIPGLAGGRSETQYF. The DNA for the CDR3 is TGCAGCGTTGGAGGGATCCCGGGACTAGCGGGGGGTCGGTCGGAGACCCAGTACTTC.

This chain links TRBV6-5 with TRBJ1-3, with D perhaps matching TRBD1 (5 bases). Germline CDR1 MNHEY, CDR2 SVGAGI. This CDR3 contains 15 residues. V was clipped by 0 bases and J by 4 bases, with 10 bases between them. The CDR3 sequence: CASSYSDRGGNTIYF. The CDR3 coding sequence is TGTGCCAGCAGTTACTCCGACAGAGGAGGAAACACCATATATTTT.